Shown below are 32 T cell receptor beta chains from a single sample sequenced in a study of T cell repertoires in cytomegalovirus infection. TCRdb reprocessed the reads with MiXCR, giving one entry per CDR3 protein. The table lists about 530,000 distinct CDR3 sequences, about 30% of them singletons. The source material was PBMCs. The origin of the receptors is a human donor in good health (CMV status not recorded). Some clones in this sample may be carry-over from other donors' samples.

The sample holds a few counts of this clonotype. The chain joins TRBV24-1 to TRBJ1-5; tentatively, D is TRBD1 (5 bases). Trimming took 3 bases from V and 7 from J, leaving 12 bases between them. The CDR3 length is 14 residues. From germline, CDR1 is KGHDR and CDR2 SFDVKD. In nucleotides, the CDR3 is TGTGCCACCAGTGATAGGGGTCTGTGGCAGCCCCAGCATTTT. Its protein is CATSDRGLWQPQHF.

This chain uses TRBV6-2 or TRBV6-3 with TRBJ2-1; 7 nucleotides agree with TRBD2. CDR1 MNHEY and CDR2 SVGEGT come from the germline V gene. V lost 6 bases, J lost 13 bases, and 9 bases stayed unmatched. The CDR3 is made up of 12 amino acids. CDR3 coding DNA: TGTGCCAGCAGGCCCAGAGGGACTACCCAGTTCTTC. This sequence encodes CASRPRGTTQFF.

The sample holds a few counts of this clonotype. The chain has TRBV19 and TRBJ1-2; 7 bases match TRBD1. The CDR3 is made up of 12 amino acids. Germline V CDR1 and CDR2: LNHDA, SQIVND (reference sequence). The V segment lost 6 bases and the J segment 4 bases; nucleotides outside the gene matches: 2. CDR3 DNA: TGTGCCAGTAGGGGACAGCTCTATGGCTACACCTTC. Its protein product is CASRGQLYGYTF.

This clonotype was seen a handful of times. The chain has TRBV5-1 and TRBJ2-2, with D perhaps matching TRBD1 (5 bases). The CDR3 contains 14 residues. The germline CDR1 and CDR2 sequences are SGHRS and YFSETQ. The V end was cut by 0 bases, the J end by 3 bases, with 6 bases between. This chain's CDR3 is CASSLEGYTGELFF. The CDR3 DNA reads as TGCGCCAGCAGCTTGGAGGGGTACACCGGGGAGCTGTTTTTT.

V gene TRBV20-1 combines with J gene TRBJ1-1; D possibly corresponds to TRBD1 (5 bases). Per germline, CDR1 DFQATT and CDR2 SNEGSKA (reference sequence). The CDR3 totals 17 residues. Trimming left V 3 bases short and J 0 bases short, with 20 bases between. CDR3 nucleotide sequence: TGCAGTGCTAGTAACCGGGGGAGACGTCGTATGAACACTGAAGCTTTCTTT. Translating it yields CSASNRGRRRMNTEAFF.

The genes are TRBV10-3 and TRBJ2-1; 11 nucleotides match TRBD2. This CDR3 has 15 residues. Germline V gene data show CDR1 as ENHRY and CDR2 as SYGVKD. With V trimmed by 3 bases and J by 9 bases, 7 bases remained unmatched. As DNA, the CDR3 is TGTGCCATCAGTGATCCTAGCGGGGGGAGCGGTGAGCAGTTCTTC. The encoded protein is CAISDPSGGSGEQFF.

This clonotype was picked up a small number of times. CDR3 in amino acids: CSAFSGTSGSNEQFF. Written as DNA, the CDR3 is TGCAGTGCTTTCTCCGGGACTAGCGGGAGTAATGAGCAGTTCTTC. The chain combines TRBV20-1 with TRBJ2-1; 14 bases map to TRBD2. The CDR3 has 15 amino acids. The ends lost 5 bases at V and 7 bases at J; junction bases unmatched: 7. Germline V CDR1 and CDR2: DFQATT, SNEGSKA (reference sequence).

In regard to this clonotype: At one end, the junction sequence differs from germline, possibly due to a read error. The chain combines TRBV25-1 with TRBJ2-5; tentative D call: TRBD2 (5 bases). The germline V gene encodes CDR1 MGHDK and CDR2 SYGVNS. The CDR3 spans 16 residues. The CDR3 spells CASSESAAVPGETQYF. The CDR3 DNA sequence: TGTGCCAGCAGCGAATCCGCGGCCGTTCCGGGGGAGACCCAGTACTTC.

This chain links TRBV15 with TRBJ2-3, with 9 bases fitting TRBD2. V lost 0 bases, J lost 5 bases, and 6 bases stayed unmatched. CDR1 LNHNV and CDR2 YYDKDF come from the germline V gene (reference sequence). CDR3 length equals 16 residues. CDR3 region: CATSREYAGGQDTQYF. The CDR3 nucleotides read TGTGCCACCAGCAGAGAATATGCGGGAGGGCAAGATACGCAGTATTTT.

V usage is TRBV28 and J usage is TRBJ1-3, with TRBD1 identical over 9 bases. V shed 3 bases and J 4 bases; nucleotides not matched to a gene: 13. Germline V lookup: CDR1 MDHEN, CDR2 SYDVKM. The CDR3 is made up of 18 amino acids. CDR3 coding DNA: TGTGCCAGCAGTTTGTTGGTTCCGGGACAGGGTTTCGGAAACACCATATATTTT. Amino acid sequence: CASSLLVPGQGFGNTIYF.

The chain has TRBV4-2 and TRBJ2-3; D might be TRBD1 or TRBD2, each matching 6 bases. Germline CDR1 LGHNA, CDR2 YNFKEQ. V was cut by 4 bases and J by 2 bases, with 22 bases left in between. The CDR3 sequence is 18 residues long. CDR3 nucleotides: TGTGCCAGCAGCCCAAGAAGTGGGGGGACGGGGGCCACAGATACGCAGTATTTT. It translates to CASSPRSGGTGATDTQYF.

CDR3 loop: CASSELLTGSYEQYF. For the CDR3, the DNA is TGTGCCAGTAGTGAACTGTTAACAGGGAGCTACGAGCAGTACTTC. The chain employs TRBV19 and TRBJ2-7, with a weak D call TRBD1 (6 bases). V lost 5 bases, J lost 3 bases, and 17 bases lay in between. Germline assignment: CDR1 LNHDA and CDR2 SQIVND (reference sequence). This CDR3 comprises 15 residues.

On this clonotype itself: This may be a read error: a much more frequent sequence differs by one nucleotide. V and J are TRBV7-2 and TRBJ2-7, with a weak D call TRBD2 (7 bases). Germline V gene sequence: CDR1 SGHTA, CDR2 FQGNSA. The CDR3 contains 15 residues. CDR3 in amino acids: CASSAGALGAYAQYF. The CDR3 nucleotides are TGTGCCAGCAGCGCGGGGGCTTTAGGGGCCTACGCGCAGTACTTC.

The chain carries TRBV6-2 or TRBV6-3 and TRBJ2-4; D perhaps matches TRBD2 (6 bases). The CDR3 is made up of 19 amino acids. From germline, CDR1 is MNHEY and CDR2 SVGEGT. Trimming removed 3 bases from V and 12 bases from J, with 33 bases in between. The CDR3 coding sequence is TGTGCCAGCAGTTATCTTATAAAGCTTGATCCCCCCCCAGGGAGGAATCAGTACTTC. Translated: CASSYLIKLDPPPGRNQYF.

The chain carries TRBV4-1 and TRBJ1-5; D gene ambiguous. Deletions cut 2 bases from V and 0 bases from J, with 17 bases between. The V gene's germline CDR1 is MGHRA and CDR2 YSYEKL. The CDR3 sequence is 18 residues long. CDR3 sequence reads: CASSQRVLGENSNQPQHF. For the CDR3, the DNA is TGCGCCAGCAGCCAAAGGGTGTTGGGAGAAAATAGCAATCAGCCCCAGCATTTT.

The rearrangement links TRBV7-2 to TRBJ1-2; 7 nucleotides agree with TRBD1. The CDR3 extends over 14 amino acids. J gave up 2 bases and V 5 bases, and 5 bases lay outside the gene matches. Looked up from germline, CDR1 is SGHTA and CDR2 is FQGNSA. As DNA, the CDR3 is TGTGCCAGCAGCCCAAGGGGACAGAACTATGGCTACACCTTC. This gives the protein CASSPRGQNYGYTF.

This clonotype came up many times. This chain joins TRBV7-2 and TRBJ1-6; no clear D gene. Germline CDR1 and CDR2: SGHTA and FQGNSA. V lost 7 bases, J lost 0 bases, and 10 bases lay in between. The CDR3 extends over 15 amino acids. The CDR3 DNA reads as TGTGCCAGCACCCGAGGGAGCTCCTATAATTCACCCCTCCACTTT. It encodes CASTRGSSYNSPLHF.

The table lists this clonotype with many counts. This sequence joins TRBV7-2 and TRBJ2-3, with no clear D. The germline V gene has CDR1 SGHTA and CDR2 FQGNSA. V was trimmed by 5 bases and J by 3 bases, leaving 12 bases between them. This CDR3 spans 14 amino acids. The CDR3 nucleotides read TGTGCCAGCAGCCGGTATTTGGGAACAGATACGCAGTATTTT. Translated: CASSRYLGTDTQYF.

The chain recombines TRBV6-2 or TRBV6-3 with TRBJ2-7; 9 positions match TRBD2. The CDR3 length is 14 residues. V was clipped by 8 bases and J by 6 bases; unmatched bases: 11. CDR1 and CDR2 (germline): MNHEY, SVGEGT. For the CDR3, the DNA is TGTGCCAGCGGAAGGGAACTAGCGGGTGGCGAGCAGTACGTC. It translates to CASGRELAGGEQYV.

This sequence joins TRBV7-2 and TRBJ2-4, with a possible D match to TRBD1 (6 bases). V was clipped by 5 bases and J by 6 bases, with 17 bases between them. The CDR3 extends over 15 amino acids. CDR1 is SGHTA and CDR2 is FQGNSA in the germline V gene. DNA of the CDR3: TGTGCCAGCAGCCTAACAGGGCCCCCAACAAACATTCAGTACTTC. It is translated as CASSLTGPPTNIQYF.

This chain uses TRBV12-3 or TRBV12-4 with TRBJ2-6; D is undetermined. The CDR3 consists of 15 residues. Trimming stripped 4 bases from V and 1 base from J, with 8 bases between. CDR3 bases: TGTGCCAGCAGTTCAAGGTGGTCTGGGGCCAACGTCCTGACTTTC. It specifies CASSSRWSGANVLTF.

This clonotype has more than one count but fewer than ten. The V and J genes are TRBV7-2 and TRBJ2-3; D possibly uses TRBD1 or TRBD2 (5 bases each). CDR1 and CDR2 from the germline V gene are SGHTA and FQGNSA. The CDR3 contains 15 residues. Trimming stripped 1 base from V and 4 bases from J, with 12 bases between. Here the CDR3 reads CASSLGLGTADTQYF. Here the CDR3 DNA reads TGTGCCAGCAGCTTAGGTCTAGGGACGGCAGATACGCAGTATTTT.

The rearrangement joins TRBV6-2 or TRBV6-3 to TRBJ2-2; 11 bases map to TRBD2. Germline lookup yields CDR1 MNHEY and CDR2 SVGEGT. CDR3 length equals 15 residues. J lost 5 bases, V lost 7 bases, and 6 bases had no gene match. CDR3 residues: CASKRTSGRTGELFF. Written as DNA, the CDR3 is TGTGCCAGCAAAAGAACTAGCGGGAGAACCGGGGAGCTGTTTTTT.

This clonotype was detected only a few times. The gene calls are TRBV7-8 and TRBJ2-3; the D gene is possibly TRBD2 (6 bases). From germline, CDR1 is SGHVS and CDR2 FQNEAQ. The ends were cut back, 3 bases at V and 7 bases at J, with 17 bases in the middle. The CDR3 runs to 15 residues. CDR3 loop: CASSLGRTGGNTQYF. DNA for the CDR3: TGTGCCAGCAGCTTGGGGCGGACTGGGGGGAATACGCAGTATTTT. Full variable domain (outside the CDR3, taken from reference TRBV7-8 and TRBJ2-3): GAGVSQSPRYKVAKRGQDVALRCDPISGHVSLFWYQQALGQGPEFLTYFQNEAQLDKSGLPSDRFFAERPEGSVSTLKIQRTQQEDSAVYLCASSLGRTGGNTQYFGPGTRLTVL.

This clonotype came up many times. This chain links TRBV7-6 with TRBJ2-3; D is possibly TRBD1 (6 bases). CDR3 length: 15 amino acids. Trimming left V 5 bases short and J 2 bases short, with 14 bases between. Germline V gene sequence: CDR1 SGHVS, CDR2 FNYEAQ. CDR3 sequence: CASSPASGATDTQYF. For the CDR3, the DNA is TGTGCCAGCAGCCCGGCGTCAGGGGCCACAGATACGCAGTATTTT.

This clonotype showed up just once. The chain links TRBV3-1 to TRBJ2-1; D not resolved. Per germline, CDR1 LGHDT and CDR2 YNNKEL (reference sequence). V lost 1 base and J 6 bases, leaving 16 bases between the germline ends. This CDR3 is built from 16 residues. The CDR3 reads CASSQGGSQVGNEQFF. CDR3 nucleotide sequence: TGTGCCAGCAGCCAAGGGGGTAGTCAGGTGGGCAATGAGCAGTTCTTC.

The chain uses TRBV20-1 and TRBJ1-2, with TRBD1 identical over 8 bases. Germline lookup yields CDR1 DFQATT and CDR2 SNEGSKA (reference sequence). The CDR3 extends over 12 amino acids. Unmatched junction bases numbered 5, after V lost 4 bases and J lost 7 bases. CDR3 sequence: CSAIRTGFGYTF. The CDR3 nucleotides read TGCAGTGCTATTCGGACAGGGTTTGGCTACACCTTC.

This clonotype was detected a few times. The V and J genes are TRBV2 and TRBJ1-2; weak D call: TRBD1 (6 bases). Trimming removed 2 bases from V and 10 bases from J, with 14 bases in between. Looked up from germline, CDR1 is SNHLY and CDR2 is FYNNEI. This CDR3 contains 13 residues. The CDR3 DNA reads TGTGCCAGCAGTGAAAACCCTGGGGGACACTACACCTTC. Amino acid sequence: CASSENPGGHYTF.

Written as DNA, the CDR3 is TGTGCCAGCGCGACGGGACTAGCGGGGAGAGATACGCAGTATTTT. It yields the protein CASATGLAGRDTQYF. This chain joins TRBV6-1 and TRBJ2-3; 13 positions agree with TRBD2. In germline, CDR1 is MNHNS, CDR2 SASEGT. CDR3 length equals 15 residues. V lost 8 bases, J lost 5 bases, and 7 bases stayed unmatched.

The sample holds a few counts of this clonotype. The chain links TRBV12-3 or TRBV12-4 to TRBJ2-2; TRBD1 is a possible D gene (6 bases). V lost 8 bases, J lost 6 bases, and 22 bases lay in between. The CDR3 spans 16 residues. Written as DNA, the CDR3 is TGTGCCAGCGGGCGGTCACAGGGCTATCCGGCCGGGGAGCTGTTTTTT. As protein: CASGRSQGYPAGELFF.

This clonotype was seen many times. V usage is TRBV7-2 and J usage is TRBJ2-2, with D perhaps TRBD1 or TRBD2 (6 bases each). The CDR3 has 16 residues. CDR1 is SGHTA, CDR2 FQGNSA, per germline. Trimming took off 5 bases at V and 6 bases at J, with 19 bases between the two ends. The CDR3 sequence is CASSVGRWGAAGELFF. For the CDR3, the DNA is TGTGCCAGCAGCGTGGGTAGATGGGGGGCCGCCGGGGAGCTGTTTTTT.

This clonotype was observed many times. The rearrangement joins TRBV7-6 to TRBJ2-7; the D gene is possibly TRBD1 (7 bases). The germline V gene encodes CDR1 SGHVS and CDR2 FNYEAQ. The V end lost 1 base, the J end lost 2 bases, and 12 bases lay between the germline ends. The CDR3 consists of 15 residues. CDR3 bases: TGTGCCAGCAGCTTAGGTGGAGGGGGCGCCTACGAGCAGTACTTC. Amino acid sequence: CASSLGGGGAYEQYF. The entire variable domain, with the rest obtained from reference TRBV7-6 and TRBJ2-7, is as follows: GAGVSQSPRYKVTKRGQDVALRCDPISGHVSLYWYRQALGQGPEFLTYFNYEAQQDKSGLPNDRFSAERPEGSISTLTIQRTEQRDSAMYRCASSLGGGGAYEQYFGPGTRLTVT.